This T cell receptor (beta chain) was observed in a study of T cells in Graves' hyperthyroidism and ophthalmopathy. General study points: Most thyroid clonotypes expanded above 0.001 appeared in blood too.

Recently diagnosed hyperthyroidism of less than 2 months' duration affected patients aged 18 to 65. Clinical symptoms, serum thyroxine, TRAb, thyroid ultrasound and orbital computed tomography established diagnosis. The PBMCs were sourced from fresh peripheral blood (approximately 10 ml). The investigators amplified TCR beta CDR3 regions from RNA transcripts. First-round RT-PCR of the TCR CDR3 relied on the HTBI primer set. One entry per CDR3 protein, called by TCRdb with MiXCR from the multiplex PCR reads. The sample lists some 770,000 distinct CDR3 sequences, less than 20% seen once, with around 7.7% in the top ten. Concerning this clonotype: Its antigen is currently unknown.

Between the trimmed V and J ends, which lost 4 bases and 5 bases, there was a span of 13 bases. The CDR3 totals 14 residues. Germline loops: CDR1 SGHNT, CDR2 YENEEA. The source material was blood. The rearrangement uses TRBV11-3 and TRBJ2-3; D might be TRBD2 (6 bases). This clonotype originated in a man between 18 and 29 years old with Graves' hyperthyroidism. CDR3 coding DNA: TGTGCCAGCAGCTATAGCGGAAGCGGAGATACGCAGTATTTT. Translating it yields CASSYSGSGDTQYF.